These 17 T cell receptor beta chains share one sample of origin, sequenced in a study of read filtering for tumor transcriptome and immune sequencing. The library was built from about 400 ng RNA with molecular barcoded adaptors for alpha/delta and beta/gamma chains. TCRdb passed the reads through MiXCR, listing each CDR3 protein once. The sample lists about 58,000 distinct CDR3 sequences; roughly 12% were seen once. Sequenced input: a population of CD138-negative cells sorted from bone marrow. The receptor set was obtained from a donor at least 40 years old with multiple myeloma.

This clonotype was seen many times. The rearrangement joins TRBV6-1 to TRBJ1-5; D unclear. Germline loops: CDR1 MNHNS, CDR2 SASEGT. V was cut by 6 bases and J by 0 bases, with 12 bases left in between. The CDR3 has 15 amino acids. In DNA, the CDR3 is TGTGCCAGCAGCGGGAGTCCTTTTAGCAATCAGCCCCAGCATTTT. This encodes CASSGSPFSNQPQHF.

Many counts were recorded for this clonotype. The genes are TRBV29-1 and TRBJ2-2; D possibly corresponds to TRBD1 (5 bases). The CDR3 runs to 15 residues. V shed 2 bases and J shed 5 bases, with 15 bases lying between them. The germline V gene has CDR1 SQVTM and CDR2 ANQGSEA. DNA of the CDR3: TGCAGCGTTGAATCGGCCAGGGCGCGGACCGGGGAGCTGTTTTTT. This encodes CSVESARARTGELFF.

Points on this clonotype: The junction shows a germline mismatch at one end, possibly a read error. The genes are TRBV18 and TRBJ1-5; TRBD1 matches 7 bases. The germline gives CDR1 KGHSH, CDR2 LQKENI. This CDR3 contains 16 residues. CDR3 bases: TGTGCCAGCTCAGCGACAGGGATCTCTAGCAATCAGCCCCAGCGTTTT. Its protein is CASSATGISSNQPQRF.

This clonotype was detected ten times or more. The genes are TRBV7-9 and TRBJ2-7, with 7 bases aligning to TRBD1. This CDR3 comprises 15 residues. V was pared by 1 base and J by 5 bases, with 8 bases of the junction left unmatched. Germline V gene sequence: CDR1 SEHNR, CDR2 FQNEAQ (reference sequence). The CDR3 sequence: CASSLVTGDRNEQYF. CDR3 sequence (DNA): TGTGCCAGCAGCTTAGTCACAGGGGACCGGAACGAGCAGTACTTC.

This clonotype was seen only a few times. V gene TRBV10-3 combines with J gene TRBJ2-7, with D uncertain. The CDR3 loop spans 14 amino acids. V was cut by 0 bases and J by 3 bases, with 9 bases left in between. Germline lookup yields CDR1 ENHRY and CDR2 SYGVKD. The CDR3, as DNA: TGTGCCATCAGTGAGTCGAAAGGGTACTACGAGCAGTACTTC. It codes for CAISESKGYYEQYF.

This clonotype came up many times. The chain employs TRBV6-4 and TRBJ1-1, with a weak D call TRBD1 (5 bases). Germline CDR1 MRHNA, CDR2 SNTAGT. The CDR3 has 14 amino acids. Trimming pared 1 base from V and 4 bases from J, leaving 10 bases between. The CDR3 loop is CASSDLGPSTEAFF. CDR3 sequence (DNA): TGTGCCAGCAGTGACTTGGGGCCCAGCACTGAAGCTTTCTTT.

With regard to this clonotype: Since a much larger clone is just one base distant, this may be a read error. The chain couples TRBV7-8 to TRBJ1-5; D gene uncertain. V lost 5 bases and J lost 2, with 19 bases in between. Germline-derived CDR1 and CDR2 are SGHVS and FQNEAQ. The CDR3 extends over 17 amino acids. The CDR3 here is CASSILVSNSRNQPQHF. The CDR3 region has the DNA TGTGCCAGCAGCATACTGGTTAGTAACAGTCGCAATCAGCCCCAGCATTTT.

The chain employs TRBV6-2 or TRBV6-3 and TRBJ2-7; 9 nucleotides agree with TRBD1. The CDR3 consists of 15 residues. V gave up 7 bases and J gave up 2 bases; unmatched junction bases: 9. From germline, CDR1 is MNHEY and CDR2 SVGEGT. The CDR3 DNA reads TGTGCCAGCATTCACGGGACAGGGTGGGCCTACGAGCAGTACTTC. Protein: CASIHGTGWAYEQYF.

The sample holds many counts of this clonotype. The V call is TRBV18, the J call TRBJ2-3; D remains ambiguous. Trimming took off 2 bases at V and 1 base at J, with 4 bases between the two ends. This CDR3 region has 13 residues. Germline CDR1 is KGHSH and CDR2 is LQKENI. In nucleotides, the CDR3 is TGTGCCAGCTCACCAAGTCGCACAGATACGCAGTATTTT. Protein sequence: CASSPSRTDTQYF.

Ten or more counts support this clonotype. CDR3 sequence: CASIEERDTEAFF. CDR3 bases: TGTGCCAGCATAGAGGAGAGGGACACTGAAGCTTTCTTT. The chain recombines TRBV6-1 with TRBJ1-1, with D unresolved. The CDR3 has 13 residues. The V end lost 7 bases, the J end lost 3 bases, and 12 bases lay between the germline ends. Per germline, CDR1 MNHNS and CDR2 SASEGT.

This clonotype showed up many times. V gene TRBV5-1 combines with J gene TRBJ2-3; D is unresolved. The CDR3 covers 16 residues. Between the trimmed V and J ends, which lost 0 bases and 1 base, there was a span of 12 bases. Germline V gene lookup returns CDR1 SGHRS and CDR2 YFSETQ. CDR3 in amino acids: CASSLGVVQGTDTQYF. CDR3 in DNA: TGCGCCAGCAGCTTGGGAGTCGTCCAAGGCACAGATACGCAGTATTTT.

This clonotype occurred many times. V gene TRBV29-1 combines with J gene TRBJ2-1; D gene ambiguous. The CDR3 is 9 amino acids. The germline CDR1 and CDR2 sequences are SQVTM and ANQGSEA. V lost 4 bases and J 9 bases, leaving 4 bases between the germline ends. This CDR3 reads CSVGVEQFF. CDR3 nucleotide sequence: TGCAGCGTTGGGGTTGAGCAGTTCTTC.

The sample holds many counts of this clonotype. The rearrangement joins TRBV7-9 to TRBJ1-2; unclear D gene. CDR3 length: 14 residues. V was pared by 5 bases and J by 0 bases, with 10 bases between. Germline V gene lookup returns CDR1 SEHNR and CDR2 FQNEAQ (reference sequence). Written as DNA, the CDR3 is TGTGCCAGCAGCCCGATGGGGTCTAACTATGGCTACACCTTC. This encodes CASSPMGSNYGYTF.

This clonotype was seen repeatedly, ten times or more. V usage is TRBV12-3 or TRBV12-4 and J usage is TRBJ1-6; no clear D. Trimming took off 6 bases at V and 9 bases at J, with 12 bases between the two ends. The CDR3 runs to 13 residues. CDR3 protein: CASRPNGGSPLHF. CDR3 nucleotides: TGTGCCAGCAGGCCAAACGGCGGTTCACCCCTCCACTTT.

This clonotype was detected many times. The CDR3 coding sequence is TGCAGCCCGATACGAAACAGGGGTGATTCACCCCTCCACTTT. This gives the protein CSPIRNRGDSPLHF. The chain links TRBV20-1 to TRBJ1-6; 7 nucleotides align to TRBD1. Per the germline V gene, CDR1 is DFQATT and CDR2 is SNEGSKA (reference sequence). The CDR3 runs 14 residues.

The rearrangement joins TRBV24-1 to TRBJ2-5; TRBD1 matches 10 bases. Germline CDR1 reads KGHDR; CDR2 reads SFDVKD. The V segment lost 4 bases and the J segment 3 bases; nucleotides outside the gene matches: 7. This CDR3 comprises 16 residues. DNA of the CDR3: TGTGCCACCAGTGACCACCCGGGACAGGGGAAAGAGACCCAGTACTTC. This encodes CATSDHPGQGKETQYF.

There are many counts of this clonotype. The chain combines TRBV2 with TRBJ2-2; D is unresolved. This CDR3 region has 11 residues. Germline values: CDR1 SNHLY, CDR2 FYNNEI. Deletions cut 6 bases from V and 7 bases from J, with 6 bases between. Here the CDR3 DNA reads TGTGCCAGCAGGTGGAACGGGGAGCTGTTTTTT. Its protein is CASRWNGELFF.